This record looks at one TCR beta chain sequence and its context. Its matching antigen is unknown. The data stem from a study of vaccination and CD4 T cells after COVID-19. Study context: The post-vaccine samples came a median roughly 79 days after dose two (range 14 to 241). Points from the study as a whole: For convalescent patients, a median 86.3% of reactive clones surfaced exclusively after vaccination.

The CDR3 spans 14 residues. Germline CDR1 reads MGHDK; CDR2 reads SYGVNS. The V end was cut by 3 bases, the J end by 3 bases, with 12 bases between. Scientists ran DNA taken from cultured CD4+ T cells through the Oncomine TCR Beta short-read assay for sequencing. Someone extracted genomic DNA from cultured CD4+ T cells. TCRdb reprocessed the PCR reads via MiXCR and lists one record per CDR3 protein. The sample yields under 15,000 distinct CDR3 sequences, around 59% seen once. The treatment was: approximately 9-day PBMC culture with coronavirus spike peptide pools or control peptides (ViraFEST assay). After being plated at over 1.5 million per well, PBMCs were cultured with about 10 IU/ml IL-2 and roughly 10 ug/ml peptide pools.

This clonotype was sampled from a human donor who had recovered from COVID-19. The sample consisted of CD4+ T cells from blood, cultured in vitro. The V and J genes are TRBV25-1 and TRBJ2-7; D possibly corresponds to TRBD1 (5 bases). CDR3 in amino acids: CASSDRARDYEQYF. CDR3 DNA: TGTGCCAGCAGTGACAGGGCTAGGGACTACGAGCAGTACTTC.